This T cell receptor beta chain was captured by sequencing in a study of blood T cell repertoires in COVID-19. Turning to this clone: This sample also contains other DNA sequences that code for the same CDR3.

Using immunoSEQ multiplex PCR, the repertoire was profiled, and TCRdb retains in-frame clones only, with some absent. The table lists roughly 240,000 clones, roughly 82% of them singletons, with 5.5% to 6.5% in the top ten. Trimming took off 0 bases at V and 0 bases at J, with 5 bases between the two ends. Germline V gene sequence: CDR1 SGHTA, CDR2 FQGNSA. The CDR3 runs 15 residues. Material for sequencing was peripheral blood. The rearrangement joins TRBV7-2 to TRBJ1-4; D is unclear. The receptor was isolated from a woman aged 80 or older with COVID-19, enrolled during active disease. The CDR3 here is CASSLAPATNEKLFF. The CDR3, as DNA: TGTGCCAGCAGCTTAGCACCAGCAACTAATGAAAAACTGTTTTTT.